The 2 T cell receptor beta chains in this list originate from one sample, sequenced in a study of PD-L1 blockade in urothelial cancer. Clones were sequenced by immunoSEQ multiplex PCR, and TCRdb holds only the in-frame ones, with some missing. The repertoire consists of about 93,000 clones, with about 90% occurring once and the leading ten covering around 1.6%. Documented time point: pretreatment peripheral blood. This specimen was PBMCs, taken around atezolizumab (anti-PD-L1) treatment. The receptors originated from a man in his fifties or sixties with urothelial cancer.

This clone was seen only once. The chain couples TRBV4-2 to TRBJ2-4, with 7 bases aligning to TRBD2. The CDR3 has 16 amino acids. V gave up 1 base and J gave up 1 base; unmatched junction bases: 4. Germline CDR1 is LGHNA and CDR2 is YNFKEQ. CDR3 nucleotides: TGTGCCAGCAGCCAAGGGGAGGGCCAGGCCAAAAACATTCAGTACTTC. Protein: CASSQGEGQAKNIQYF.

The V and J genes are TRBV5-1 and TRBJ2-3, with D unresolved. Trimming took off 1 base at V and 1 base at J, with 7 bases between the two ends. In germline, CDR1 is SGHRS, CDR2 YFSETQ. This CDR3 has 14 residues. In DNA form, the CDR3 reads TGCGCCAGCAGCTTGCACCTAGGCACAGATACGCAGTATTTT. Residues: CASSLHLGTDTQYF.